A selection of T cell receptor beta chains follows, all from one sample in a study of Ad26.COV2.S vaccination and SARS-CoV-2 variants. Only in-frame clones appear in the TCRdb table, and some are missing; sequencing was by immunoSEQ multiplex PCR. Here the sample spans a few hundred thousand clones, approximately 87% being singletons. The sequenced sample was peripheral blood, obtained in a trial of Ad26.COV2.S vaccine versus placebo. The receptors come from a person aged 18-65 years who received the Ad26.COV2.S COVID-19 vaccine or a placebo. The CDR3 runs from the conserved cysteine through the conserved F or W. Each record gives: D gene, CDR3 length, J gene, V gene, clone size, CDR3 DNA, CDR3 protein. D genes are given only for firm matches. The size of a clone is reported for some rows only, either as once, few or many, or as a class for expanded clones.

D gene: NA; CDR3 length: 12; J gene: TRBJ2-1; V gene: TRBV13; clone size: NA; CDR3 DNA: TGTGCCAGCAGCTTCAGCGGCGATGAGCAGTTCTTC; CDR3 protein: CASSFSGDEQFF
D gene: NA; CDR3 length: 15; J gene: TRBJ2-1; V gene: TRBV7-3; clone size: NA; CDR3 DNA: TGTGCCAGCAGCTTCTCTCCGGACTCTTACAATGAGCAGTTCTTC; CDR3 protein: CASSFSPDSYNEQFF
D gene: NA; CDR3 length: 15; J gene: TRBJ2-2; V gene: TRBV5-1; clone size: NA; CDR3 DNA: TGCGCCAGCAGCTTGGGTCTAGACCTCACCGGGGAGCTGTTTTTT; CDR3 protein: CASSLGLDLTGELFF
D gene: NA; CDR3 length: 13; J gene: TRBJ2-7; V gene: TRBV30; clone size: NA; CDR3 DNA: TGTGCCTGGAGTGTCGGGGGTTCCTACGAGCAGTACTTC; CDR3 protein: CAWSVGGSYEQYF
D gene: TRBD2; CDR3 length: 13; J gene: TRBJ2-3; V gene: TRBV6-5; clone size: NA; CDR3 DNA: TGTGCGGGAGGGGTGTCCAGCACAGATACGCAGTATTTT; CDR3 protein: CAGGVSSTDTQYF
D gene: NA; CDR3 length: 13; J gene: TRBJ2-3; V gene: TRBV6-5; clone size: NA; CDR3 DNA: TGTGCCAGCAATTCCCCGGGAACAGATACGCAGTATTTT; CDR3 protein: CASNSPGTDTQYF
D gene: TRBD1; CDR3 length: 13; J gene: TRBJ2-7; V gene: TRBV29-1; clone size: NA; CDR3 DNA: TGCAGCGCACTGACAGGGGTCTCCTACGAGCAGTACTTC; CDR3 protein: CSALTGVSYEQYF
D gene: TRBD2; CDR3 length: 16; J gene: TRBJ2-5; V gene: TRBV7-2; clone size: NA; CDR3 DNA: TGTGCCAGCAGCTTAGTGAAGCGGGGGGGCAGGGAGACCCAGTACTTC; CDR3 protein: CASSLVKRGGRETQYF
D gene: NA; CDR3 length: 13; J gene: TRBJ1-1; V gene: TRBV28; clone size: NA; CDR3 DNA: TGTGCCAGCAGCGTTACAGGGTACACTGAAGCTTTCTTT; CDR3 protein: CASSVTGYTEAFF
D gene: NA; CDR3 length: 12; J gene: TRBJ2-1; V gene: TRBV25-1; clone size: NA; CDR3 DNA: TGTGCCAGCAGTGGGGCGCACTATGCGCAGTTCTTC; CDR3 protein: CASSGAHYAQFF
D gene: TRBD2; CDR3 length: 16; J gene: TRBJ2-5; V gene: TRBV5-4; clone size: NA; CDR3 DNA: TGTGCCAGCAGCCCTGGGACTAGCGGGAACCAAGAGACCCAGTACTTC; CDR3 protein: CASSPGTSGNQETQYF
D gene: TRBD2; CDR3 length: 18; J gene: TRBJ2-1; V gene: TRBV6-2/TRBV6-3; clone size: NA; CDR3 DNA: TGTGCCAGCAGCCCCCTGACTAGCGGGGGGTATTACAATGATGAGCAGTTCTTC; CDR3 protein: CASSPLTSGGYYNDEQFF
D gene: NA; CDR3 length: 14; J gene: TRBJ1-6; V gene: TRBV10-3; clone size: NA; CDR3 DNA: TGTGCCATCAGGGACGGAGGATTGGATTCACCCCTCCACTTT; CDR3 protein: CAIRDGGLDSPLHF
D gene: NA; CDR3 length: 15; J gene: TRBJ2-1; V gene: TRBV7-9; clone size: NA; CDR3 DNA: TGTGCCAGCAGCTTACGAGGGGGAACTACAAGTGAGCAGTTCTTC; CDR3 protein: CASSLRGGTTSEQFF
D gene: NA; CDR3 length: 14; J gene: TRBJ2-5; V gene: TRBV18; clone size: NA; CDR3 DNA: TGTGCCAGCTCAAAAAACGGATGGCAAGAGACCCAGTACTTC; CDR3 protein: CASSKNGWQETQYF
D gene: NA; CDR3 length: 16; J gene: TRBJ1-2; V gene: TRBV7-9; clone size: NA; CDR3 DNA: TGTGCCAGCAGCCTAGACCAAGCCGGCCCACCCTATGGCTACACCTTC; CDR3 protein: CASSLDQAGPPYGYTF
D gene: TRBD1; CDR3 length: 15; J gene: TRBJ1-5; V gene: TRBV28; clone size: NA; CDR3 DNA: TGTGCCAGCAGAATGACAGGGGGCGGAAATCAGCCCCAGCATTTT; CDR3 protein: CASRMTGGGNQPQHF
D gene: NA; CDR3 length: 14; J gene: TRBJ1-5; V gene: TRBV19; clone size: NA; CDR3 DNA: TGTGCCAGTAGTTCCGACATATACTATCAGCCCCAGCATTTT; CDR3 protein: CASSSDIYYQPQHF
D gene: TRBD1; CDR3 length: 15; J gene: TRBJ2-1; V gene: TRBV6-5; clone size: NA; CDR3 DNA: TGTGCCAGCAGGCCGACAGGGATCTCCTACAATGAGCAGTTCTTC; CDR3 protein: CASRPTGISYNEQFF
D gene: NA; CDR3 length: 14; J gene: TRBJ1-4; V gene: TRBV5-1; clone size: NA; CDR3 DNA: TGCGCCAGCAGCTCCGCCGGGGCAGTCGAAAAACTGTTTTTT; CDR3 protein: CASSSAGAVEKLFF
D gene: NA; CDR3 length: 13; J gene: TRBJ2-3; V gene: TRBV2; clone size: NA; CDR3 DNA: TGTGCCAGCAGTATAGCGAGCACAGATACGCAGTATTTT; CDR3 protein: CASSIASTDTQYF
D gene: TRBD2; CDR3 length: 13; J gene: TRBJ2-7; V gene: TRBV9; clone size: once; CDR3 DNA: TGTGCCAGCAGCCTTCGGGGGGACCACGAGCAGTACTTC; CDR3 protein: CASSLRGDHEQYF
D gene: NA; CDR3 length: 15; J gene: TRBJ2-1; V gene: TRBV3-1/TRBV3-2; clone size: NA; CDR3 DNA: TGTGCCAGCAGCCAAGGCCGACAGGCAGGCAATGAGCAGTTCTTC; CDR3 protein: CASSQGRQAGNEQFF
D gene: TRBD1; CDR3 length: 16; J gene: TRBJ1-3; V gene: TRBV7-9; clone size: NA; CDR3 DNA: TGTGCCAGCAGCCCCGGACAGGGGGCATATGGAAACACCATATATTTT; CDR3 protein: CASSPGQGAYGNTIYF
D gene: NA; CDR3 length: 15; J gene: TRBJ2-5; V gene: TRBV7-3; clone size: NA; CDR3 DNA: TGTGCCAGCAGCTTAGCCAAGAGCGGTAAAGAGACCCAGTACTTC; CDR3 protein: CASSLAKSGKETQYF
D gene: TRBD1; CDR3 length: 14; J gene: TRBJ1-5; V gene: TRBV2; clone size: once; CDR3 DNA: TGTGCCAGCAGGAGACAGGGGTCCCGACAGCCCCAGCATTTT; CDR3 protein: CASRRQGSRQPQHF
D gene: NA; CDR3 length: 16; J gene: TRBJ2-2; V gene: TRBV5-1; clone size: NA; CDR3 DNA: TGCGCCAGCAGCCCCGGGGGGACAGCCGACACCGGGGAGCTGTTTTTT; CDR3 protein: CASSPGGTADTGELFF
D gene: NA; CDR3 length: 16; J gene: TRBJ1-2; V gene: TRBV28; clone size: NA; CDR3 DNA: TGTGCCAGCAGTGACCGGGACCCGGGGTATGCTAGGGGCTACACCTTC; CDR3 protein: CASSDRDPGYARGYTF
D gene: TRBD1; CDR3 length: 15; J gene: TRBJ2-6; V gene: TRBV7-6; clone size: NA; CDR3 DNA: TGTGCCAGCAGCCTAGGGGGCGCTGGGGCCAACGTCCTGACTTTC; CDR3 protein: CASSLGGAGANVLTF